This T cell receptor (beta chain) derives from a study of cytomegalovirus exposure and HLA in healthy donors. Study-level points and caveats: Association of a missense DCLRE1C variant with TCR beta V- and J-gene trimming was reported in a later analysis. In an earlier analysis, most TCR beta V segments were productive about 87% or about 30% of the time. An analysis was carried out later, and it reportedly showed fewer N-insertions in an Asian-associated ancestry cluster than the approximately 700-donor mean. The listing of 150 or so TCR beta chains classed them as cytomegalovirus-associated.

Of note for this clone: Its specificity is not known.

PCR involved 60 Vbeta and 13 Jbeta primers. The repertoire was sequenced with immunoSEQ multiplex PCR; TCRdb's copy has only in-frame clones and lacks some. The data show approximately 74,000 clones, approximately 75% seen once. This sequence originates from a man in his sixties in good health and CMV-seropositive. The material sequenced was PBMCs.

The CDR3 DNA is TGTGCCAGCATTATAGTAACTAACACTGAAGCTTTCTTT. Protein product: CASIIVTNTEAFF. This sequence joins TRBV2 and TRBJ1-1; no clear D. Deletions cut 7 bases from V and 2 bases from J, with 11 bases between. CDR1 SNHLY and CDR2 FYNNEI come from the germline V gene. The CDR3 has 13 residues.